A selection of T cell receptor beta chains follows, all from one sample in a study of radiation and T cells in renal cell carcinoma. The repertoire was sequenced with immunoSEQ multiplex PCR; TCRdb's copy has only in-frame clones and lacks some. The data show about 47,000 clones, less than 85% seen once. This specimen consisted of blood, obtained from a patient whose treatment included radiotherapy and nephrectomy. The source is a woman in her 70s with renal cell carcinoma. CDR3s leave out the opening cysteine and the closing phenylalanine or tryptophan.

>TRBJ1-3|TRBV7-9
ASQDRGSGNTIY
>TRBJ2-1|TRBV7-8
ASTGGGTTYNEQF
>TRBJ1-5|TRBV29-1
SVGDLPNQPQH
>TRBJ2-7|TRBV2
ASRSLSSYEQY
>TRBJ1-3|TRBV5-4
ASSLGGGTRNTIY
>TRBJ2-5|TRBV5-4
ASSFQGANQETQY
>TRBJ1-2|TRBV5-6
ASSLPGQTYGYT
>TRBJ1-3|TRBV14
ASSPLGPAGGNTIY
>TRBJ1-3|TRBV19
ASSMDAGSGNTIY
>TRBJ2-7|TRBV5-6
ASSLERYEQY
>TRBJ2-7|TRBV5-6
ASSSFGGFYEQY
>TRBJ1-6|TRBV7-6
ASSLDRGSPLH
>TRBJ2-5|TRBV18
ASSPTGAEETQY
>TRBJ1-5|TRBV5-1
ASSLEKDQPQH
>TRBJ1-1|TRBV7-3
ASSLSRNTEAF
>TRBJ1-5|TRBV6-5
ASSYQTGGWPQH
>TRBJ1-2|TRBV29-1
SVDQNGYT
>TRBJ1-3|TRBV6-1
ASSEQRGSGNTIY
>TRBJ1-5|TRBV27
ASSFSFPGTGNNQPQH
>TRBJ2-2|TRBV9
ASSPSGTGTGELF
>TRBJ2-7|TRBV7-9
ASRLGGTGEGGEQY
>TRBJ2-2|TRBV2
ASSEGSAGELF
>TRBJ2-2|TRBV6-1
ASRGSTGELF
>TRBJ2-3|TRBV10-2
ASSVLFTDTQY
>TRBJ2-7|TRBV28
ASSLVSLAGSSYEQY
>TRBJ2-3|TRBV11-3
ASSLRSGLGTDTQY
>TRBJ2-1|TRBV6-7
ASSYSPGLAAIYNYNEQF
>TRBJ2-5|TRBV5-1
ASREEETQY
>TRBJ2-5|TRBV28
ASSLPAGTQY
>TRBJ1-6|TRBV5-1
ASSLRGRGSYNSPLH
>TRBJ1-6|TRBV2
ASSRQGSPLH
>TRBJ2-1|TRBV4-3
ASSSSGRANEQF
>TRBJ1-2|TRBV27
ASSLRGRKEGGYT
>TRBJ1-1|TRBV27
ASAWGTGMNTEAF
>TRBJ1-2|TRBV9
ASSDLQGTKGGYT
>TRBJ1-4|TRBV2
ASSEAPGEKLF
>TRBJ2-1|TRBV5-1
ASGPGQGYNEQF
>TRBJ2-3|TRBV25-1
ASSDGQRYTDTQY
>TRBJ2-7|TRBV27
ASSLSGNSYEQY
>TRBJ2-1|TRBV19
ASSIEAASGITLGEQF
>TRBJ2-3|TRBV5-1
ASYLREMDTQY
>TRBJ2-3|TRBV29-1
SATRQGTTSTDTQY
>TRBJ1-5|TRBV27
ASSLLGQPQH
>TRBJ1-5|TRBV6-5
ASSLQGSNQPQH
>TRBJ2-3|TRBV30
AWSPGGADTQY
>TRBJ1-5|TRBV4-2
ASSQVRNQPQH